Following are 26 T cell receptor beta chains from one sample sequenced in a study of blood T cell repertoires in COVID-19. Produced via immunoSEQ multiplex PCR; TCRdb's table is partial and in-frame only. In the table there are 200,000 to 250,000 clones, 75% to 85% of which are singletons. Sequenced material: peripheral blood. These receptors all stem from a woman in her thirties with COVID-19, enrolled during active disease.

This chain uses TRBV27 with TRBJ1-6; D ambiguous. CDR1 and CDR2 from the germline V gene are MNHEY and SMNVEV (reference sequence). The CDR3 is 13 residues long. The V end lost 6 bases, the J end lost 3 bases, and 6 bases lay between the germline ends. The CDR3 coding sequence is TGTGCCAGCAGGACAAGCTATAATTCACCCCTCCACTTT. As protein: CASRTSYNSPLHF.

V gene TRBV18 combines with J gene TRBJ1-4; D remains ambiguous. Per the germline V gene, CDR1 is KGHSH and CDR2 is LQKENI. This CDR3 contains 16 residues. V dropped 3 bases and J dropped 0 bases, with 11 bases sitting between them. CDR3 sequence: CASSPQYRATNEKLFF. The CDR3 coding sequence is TGTGCCAGCTCACCTCAATACAGAGCAACTAATGAAAAACTGTTTTTT.

This rearrangement joins TRBV11-2 to TRBJ2-3, with 10 bases that match TRBD1. CDR1 SGHAT and CDR2 FQNNGV come from the germline V gene. This CDR3 is built from 16 residues. V shed 5 bases, J shed 3 bases, and the junction held 8 bases outside the gene matches. This CDR3 reads CASSLRRQGATDTQYF. The DNA for the CDR3 is TGTGCCAGCAGCCTCCGGCGACAGGGGGCAACAGATACGCAGTATTTT.

This CDR3 is CAWRPRDRSQETQYF. The CDR3 DNA sequence: TGTGCCTGGAGGCCCCGGGACAGATCCCAAGAGACCCAGTACTTC. V gene TRBV30 combines with J gene TRBJ2-5; TRBD1 matches 7 bases. The germline V gene has CDR1 GTSNPN and CDR2 SVGIG (reference sequence). CDR3 length: 15 residues. The V segment lost 3 bases and the J segment 1 base; nucleotides outside the gene matches: 8.

This chain links TRBV4-2 with TRBJ2-3; D is uncertain. This CDR3 is built from 15 residues. V shed 0 bases and J shed 2 bases, with 9 bases lying between them. Germline V gives CDR1 LGHNA, CDR2 YNFKEQ. The CDR3 here is CASSQDPLYTDTQYF. For the CDR3, the DNA is TGTGCCAGCAGCCAAGACCCCCTATACACAGATACGCAGTATTTT.

This clone was counted a few times. Germline and junction disagree at one end, which may indicate a read error. This chain uses TRBV7-9 with TRBJ1-6; D ambiguous. This CDR3 region has 15 residues. Germline loops: CDR1 SEHNR, CDR2 FQNEAQ (reference sequence). The CDR3: CASSLAHLYNSPLHF. In DNA, the CDR3 is TGTGCCAGCAGTTTAGCACACCTCTATAATTCACCCCTCCACTTT.

V is TRBV12-2 and J is TRBJ2-3; the table assigns TRBD2, which was not confirmed against the DNA. TRBV12-2 represents a pseudogene. The CDR3 is 16 amino acids. CDR3 sequence (DNA): TGTGCAAGTCGCTTAGTTCAGGGAGGCCCCGCAGATACGCAGTATTTT. Translation gives CASRLVQGGPADTQYF.

The chain uses TRBV28 and TRBJ2-3, with 9 bases fitting TRBD2. Germline loops: CDR1 MDHEN, CDR2 SYDVKM. V lost 5 bases and J lost 3; bases outside the gene matches: 9. CDR3 length: 16 amino acids. CDR3 loop: CASSAIAGVLTDTQYF. The CDR3 region has the DNA TGTGCCAGCAGTGCCATAGCGGGAGTTCTGACAGATACGCAGTATTTT.

This chain connects TRBV3-1 (or the pseudogene TRBV3-2) to TRBJ2-3; 11 bases match TRBD2. The CDR3 length is 16 residues. The ends lost 2 bases at V and 5 bases at J; junction bases unmatched: 6. Germline V gene lookup returns CDR1 LGHDT and CDR2 YNNKEL (reference sequence). CDR3 in amino acids: CASSQLLAGVKDTQYF. In DNA, the CDR3 is TGTGCCAGCAGCCAACTACTAGCGGGGGTAAAAGATACGCAGTATTTT.

The V call is TRBV5-1, the J call TRBJ2-7; D is possibly TRBD2 (6 bases). CDR3 length: 15 amino acids. V gave up 4 bases and J gave up 3 bases, with 17 bases separating them. The germline V gene has CDR1 SGHRS and CDR2 YFSETQ. CDR3 coding DNA: TGCGCCAGCAGCGTAGACCAGGGAGGACACTACGAGCAGTACTTC. Translated, it gives CASSVDQGGHYEQYF. Combining the CDR3 with reference TRBV5-1 and TRBJ2-7 gives the whole variable domain KAGVTQTPRYLIKTRGQQVTLSCSPISGHRSVSWYQQTPGQGLQFLFEYFSETQRNKGNFPGRFSGRQFSNSRSEMNVSTLELGDSALYLCASSVDQGGHYEQYFGPGTRLTVT.

V and J are TRBV5-4 and TRBJ2-3; 9 bases map to TRBD1. The CDR3 is 15 residues long. The J segment lost 3 bases and the V segment lost 4 bases, leaving 6 bases of the junction unmatched. CDR1 and CDR2 from the germline V gene are SGHNT and YYREEE (reference sequence). In nucleotides, the CDR3 is TGTGCCAGCAGCCACCGGGACAGGGTTACAGATACGCAGTATTTT. Amino acid sequence: CASSHRDRVTDTQYF.

This chain links TRBV29-1 with TRBJ2-1; 10 bases agree with TRBD2. The V gene's germline CDR1 is SQVTM and CDR2 ANQGSEA. V was pared by 6 bases and J by 3 bases, with 11 bases of the junction left unmatched. The CDR3 totals 16 residues. The CDR3 here is CSVHQMASGSYNEQFF. The DNA for the CDR3 is TGCAGCGTCCACCAAATGGCTAGCGGGAGCTACAATGAGCAGTTCTTC.

The rearrangement uses TRBV7-9 and TRBJ2-1, with 8 bases aligning to TRBD1. Germline V gene lookup returns CDR1 SEHNR and CDR2 FQNEAQ (reference sequence). The CDR3 sequence is 16 residues long. With V trimmed by 5 bases and J by 10 bases, 16 bases remained unmatched. The CDR3 bases are TGTGCCAGCAGCCCGGGGACGGGGCAGGGGGCTACCGAGCAGTTCTTC. This translates into CASSPGTGQGATEQFF.

There are a few counts of this clone. The chain couples TRBV5-6 to TRBJ1-1; 9 positions match TRBD1. Germline assignment: CDR1 SGHDT and CDR2 YYEEEE. The J segment lost 4 bases and the V segment lost 4 bases, leaving 8 bases of the junction unmatched. This CDR3 comprises 15 residues. The CDR3 is CASSAWDRVFTEAFF. In DNA form, the CDR3 reads TGTGCCAGCAGCGCTTGGGACAGGGTGTTCACTGAAGCTTTCTTT.

This chain links TRBV25-1 with TRBJ2-7; D not resolved. The ends were cut back, 1 base at V and 5 bases at J, with 15 bases in the middle. The CDR3 contains 15 residues. CDR1 MGHDK and CDR2 SYGVNS come from the germline V gene. As DNA, the CDR3 is TGTGCCAGCAGTGAATGGAGTGGATGGAGCCACGAGCAGTACTTC. This sequence encodes CASSEWSGWSHEQYF.

This sequence joins TRBV18 and TRBJ2-5, with D unclear. V was trimmed by 3 bases and J by 5 bases, leaving 13 bases between them. This CDR3 comprises 14 residues. CDR1 and CDR2 (germline): KGHSH, LQKENI. The CDR3 region has the DNA TGTGCCAGCTCACCTGGGTTTGTGCGGGAGACCCAGTACTTC. This codes for CASSPGFVRETQYF.

This chain uses TRBV15 with TRBJ2-1; TRBD2 matches 8 bases. V trimming: 0 bases; J trimming: 4 bases; junction bases outside the gene matches: 11. CDR3 length: 18 residues. Germline CDR1 LNHNV, CDR2 YYDKDF (reference sequence). The CDR3 sequence: CATSRDQVAGPSYNEQFF. CDR3 nucleotides: TGTGCCACCAGCAGAGATCAAGTAGCGGGGCCTTCTTACAATGAGCAGTTCTTC.

The rearrangement links TRBV7-3 to TRBJ2-2; 9 nucleotides align to TRBD2. V shed 0 bases, J shed 4 bases, and the junction held 0 bases outside the gene matches. The length of the CDR3 is 15 residues. The germline V gene encodes CDR1 SGHTA and CDR2 FQGTGA. The CDR3 here is CASSLTSGGTGELFF. The CDR3 coding sequence is TGTGCCAGCAGCTTAACTAGCGGGGGCACCGGGGAGCTGTTTTTT.

This clone was observed a single time. V and J are TRBV6-1 and TRBJ2-2, with D possibly being TRBD1 (5 bases). The CDR3 covers 16 residues. V was trimmed by 2 bases and J by 6 bases, leaving 16 bases between them. The germline gives CDR1 MNHNS, CDR2 SASEGT. CDR3 DNA sequence: TGTGCCAGCAGTGAAAGACTCAGGGAAGTAGCCGGGGAGCTGTTTTTT. It specifies CASSERLREVAGELFF.

This clone was recorded a few times. The chain joins TRBV12-3 or TRBV12-4 to TRBJ1-1, with no clear D. There are 12 residues in the CDR3. V lost 4 bases to trimming and J lost 11 bases, with 14 bases between them. CDR3 DNA sequence: TGTGCCAGCAGTTCGGCCCCACCTAGGGCTTTCTTT. Translating it yields CASSSAPPRAFF.

The chain couples TRBV19 to TRBJ2-4; 12 bases fit TRBD2. The CDR3 extends over 13 amino acids. Germline CDR1 reads LNHDA; CDR2 reads SQIVND (reference sequence). V was clipped by 9 bases and J by 8 bases; unmatched bases: 5. The CDR3 region has the DNA TGTGCCAGCCAGACTAGCGGGAGAGACATTCAGTACTTC. This translates into CASQTSGRDIQYF.

The chain carries TRBV28 and TRBJ2-1; D remains ambiguous. Germline CDR1 and CDR2: MDHEN and SYDVKM. This CDR3 has 15 residues. V was trimmed by 1 base and J by 0 bases, leaving 7 bases between them. CDR3 loop: CASSLSKSSYNEQFF. CDR3 DNA sequence: TGTGCCAGCAGTTTATCCAAGAGCTCCTACAATGAGCAGTTCTTC.

CDR3 region: CASSPAGEQYF. The CDR3 DNA reads TGTGCCAGCAGCCCTGCGGGAGAGCAGTACTTC. The chain combines TRBV7-9 with TRBJ2-7, with D maybe TRBD2 (6 bases). CDR3 length equals 11 residues. V lost 5 bases and J lost 7, with 9 bases in between. From germline, CDR1 is SEHNR and CDR2 FQNEAQ (reference sequence).

This rearrangement joins TRBV19 to TRBJ1-3, with D uncertain. Trimming cost V 7 bases and J 4 bases, with 17 bases left between them. The CDR3 runs to 15 residues. The germline V gene has CDR1 LNHDA and CDR2 SQIVND (reference sequence). CDR3 DNA sequence: TGTGCCAGTACCCTCGACTTGGAGTCCGGAAACACCATATATTTT. Protein sequence: CASTLDLESGNTIYF.

CDR3 nucleotide sequence: TGTGCCAGCTATGGACTAGCGGGGGCATATGAGCAGTTCTTC. As protein: CASYGLAGAYEQFF. V and J are TRBV7-2 and TRBJ2-1, with 13 positions matching TRBD2. J lost 8 bases, V lost 8 bases, and 6 bases had no gene match. Germline V gene data show CDR1 as SGHTA and CDR2 as FQGNSA. The CDR3 covers 14 residues.

In this sample, this clone turned up a few times. This rearrangement joins TRBV6-5 to TRBJ1-6; 7 bases align to TRBD1. Germline CDR1 reads MNHEY; CDR2 reads SVGAGI. CDR3 size: 15 residues. Trimming took 6 bases from V and 5 from J; bases not matched to a gene: 7. CDR3 bases: TGTGCCAGCAGATGGGGACAGTTAGATAATTCACCCCTCCACTTT. Residues: CASRWGQLDNSPLHF.